This T cell receptor (beta chain) was sequenced during a study of lymphopenia after photon versus proton radiotherapy. Study-level results: Post-nadir diversity loss with photons came from oligoclonal expansion, particularly CD8+ Temra cells.

A remark on this clone: The antigen is undetermined.

Here immunoSEQ multiplex PCR was the method, and the copy in TCRdb shows in-frame clones only, minus some. The sample lists 29,000 or so clones, approximately 90% occurring once. The V end lost 1 base, the J end lost 5 bases, and 9 bases lay between the germline ends. This CDR3 is 14 amino acids long. The germline gives CDR1 SGHVS, CDR2 FNYEAQ. Sequences were derived from peripheral blood, sampled from a patient treated with proton-based radiotherapy. The sequence came from an older woman with cholangiocarcinoma. Some clones in this sample may be carry-over from other donors' samples. V and J are TRBV7-6 and TRBJ1-5; D remains unclear. The chain's CDR3 is CASSLVREDQPQHF. CDR3 bases: TGTGCCAGCAGCTTAGTGAGGGAGGATCAGCCCCAGCATTTT.